Shown below are 10 T cell receptor beta chains from a single sample sequenced in a study of identical twins. TCRdb reprocessed the 5' RACE reads with MiXCR, giving one entry per CDR3 protein. The repertoire includes 150,000 or so distinct CDR3 sequences, roughly 3.3% of them detected once, and around 8.1% sits in the top ten. Sequenced input: memory T cells sorted from blood. The receptors originated from a man aged 18 to 30 in good health.

This clonotype came up many times. This rearrangement joins TRBV5-6 to TRBJ2-7, with D possibly TRBD2 on 5 matching bases. Trimming took off 0 bases at V and 0 bases at J, with 13 bases between the two ends. Germline assignment: CDR1 SGHDT and CDR2 YYEEEE. CDR3 length: 16 residues. CDR3 DNA sequence: TGTGCCAGCAGCTTGGCTGGCAGACGGGACTCCTACGAGCAGTACGTC. This sequence encodes CASSLAGRRDSYEQYV.

Comment on this clonotype: This may stem from a read error, because a much larger clone lies one nucleotide away. The CDR3 DNA follows: TGTGCCAGCAGGACAGCCGGGAGCTCTGGAAACACCATATATTTT. Translating it yields CASRTAGSSGNTIYF. The chain employs TRBV6-1 and TRBJ1-3, with a possible D match to TRBD1 (5 bases). The germline V and J ends were trimmed by 6 bases and 0 bases, with 12 bases remaining between them. Germline V gives CDR1 MNHNS, CDR2 SASEGT. The CDR3 contains 15 residues.

This clonotype was counted at least ten times. The chain combines TRBV5-1 with TRBJ2-1; D is perhaps TRBD1 (6 bases). Germline V gene data show CDR1 as SGHRS and CDR2 as YFSETQ. Trimming shortened V by 0 bases and J by 5 bases, and 9 bases separated the two germline ends. This CDR3 comprises 14 residues. The DNA for the CDR3 is TGCGCCAGCAGCTTGGTAGGGGGAAACAATGAGCAGTTCTTC. Its translation: CASSLVGGNNEQFF.

The chain joins TRBV6-1 to TRBJ2-7, with D perhaps matching TRBD1 (6 bases). Germline V lookup: CDR1 MNHNS, CDR2 SASEGT. V lost 3 bases and J lost 2, with 8 bases in between. The CDR3 is 13 amino acids. CDR3 nucleotides: TGTGCCAGCAGTGATTGGGGGCCCTACGAGCAGTACGTC. Protein product: CASSDWGPYEQYV.

This clonotype was seen a few times. This sequence joins TRBV27 and TRBJ1-6; a weak D match, TRBD1 (5 bases). Trimming took 0 bases from V and 4 from J, leaving 7 bases between them. The CDR3 consists of 15 residues. Germline values: CDR1 MNHEY, CDR2 SMNVEV (reference sequence). CDR3 bases: TGTGCCAGCAGTTTATCAGGGACTTATAATTCACCCCTCCACTTT. Its translation: CASSLSGTYNSPLHF.

This clonotype was observed at least ten times. The chain is built from TRBV12-3 or TRBV12-4 and TRBJ1-5, with unresolved D. The ends were cut back, 7 bases at V and 6 bases at J, with 16 bases in the middle. CDR3 length: 14 amino acids. The CDR3 loop reads CASTITGWGQPQHF. CDR3 coding DNA: TGTGCCAGCACCATAACGGGTTGGGGTCAGCCCCAGCATTTT.

Ten or more counts support this clonotype. V and J are TRBV11-1 and TRBJ2-1; 7 bases map to TRBD2. Germline CDR1 reads SGHAT; CDR2 reads FQDESV (reference sequence). V gave up 6 bases and J gave up 7 bases; unmatched junction bases: 21. The CDR3 contains 18 residues. DNA for the CDR3: TGTGCCAGCAGGAAGGGACTACTTGAACATTTGCCTGGGAATGAGCAGTTCTTC. This gives the protein CASRKGLLEHLPGNEQFF. Full variable domain (remainder filled in from reference TRBV11-1 and TRBJ2-1): EAEVAQSPRYKITEKSQAVAFWCDPISGHATLYWYRQILGQGPELLVQFQDESVVDDSQLPKDRFSAERLKGVDSTLKIQPAELGDSAMYLCASRKGLLEHLPGNEQFFGPGTRLTVL.

This clonotype was detected many times. The chain recombines TRBV20-1 with TRBJ1-2; D call uncertain. Germline V lookup: CDR1 DFQATT, CDR2 SNEGSKA (reference sequence). The V gene lost 3 bases and the J gene lost 6 bases, with 2 bases spanning the gap. The CDR3 extends over 9 amino acids. The CDR3 protein is CSARNGYTF. The CDR3 bases are TGCAGTGCTAGGAATGGCTACACCTTC.

In its sample, this clonotype was seen many times. The chain recombines TRBV20-1 with TRBJ1-4, with a weak D call TRBD1 (5 bases). The ends were cut back, 5 bases at V and 8 bases at J, with 15 bases in the middle. CDR3 length equals 13 residues. Looked up from germline, CDR1 is DFQATT and CDR2 is SNEGSKA (reference sequence). CDR3 sequence reads: CSAAPGAMEKLFF. The CDR3 bases are TGCAGTGCTGCGCCCGGGGCCATGGAAAAACTGTTTTTT.

This clonotype was observed at least ten times. The chain links TRBV12-3 or TRBV12-4 to TRBJ1-1; D not certain. Trimming removed 3 bases from V and 5 bases from J, with 7 bases in between. The CDR3 is made up of 12 amino acids. In DNA, the CDR3 is TGTGCCAGCAGTTTTCTGGGGACTGAAGCTTTCTTT. Translated, it gives CASSFLGTEAFF.